The 32 T cell receptor beta chains listed next were all sequenced from one sample in a study of immune evolution from preneoplasia to lung adenocarcinoma. Produced via immunoSEQ multiplex PCR; TCRdb's table is partial and in-frame only. The sample holds about 41,000 clones; around 79% are singletons and the top ten take about 4.7%. The specimen sequenced was FFPE invasive lung adenocarcinoma tissue. The origin of the receptors is a person between 60 and 70 years old with lung adenocarcinoma.

This clone was picked up one time. The V gene is TRBV6-5, the J gene TRBJ1-1; TRBD1 might be the D (5 bases). The CDR3 sequence is 15 residues long. V lost 1 base and J lost 11, with 20 bases in between. Germline V CDR1 and CDR2: MNHEY, SVGAGI. In DNA form, the CDR3 reads TGTGCCAGCAGTTACTTGAGGGACGCTACCTCCCCGGCTTTCTTT. This sequence encodes CASSYLRDATSPAFF.

This rearrangement joins TRBV4-1 to TRBJ1-5; D uncertain. The CDR3 covers 13 residues. Between the trimmed V and J ends, which lost 0 bases and 5 bases, there was a span of 5 bases. Germline loops: CDR1 MGHRA, CDR2 YSYEKL. The CDR3, as DNA: TGCGCCAGCAGCCAAGATTACCATCAGCCCCAGCATTTT. Protein: CASSQDYHQPQHF.

The chain carries TRBV4-1 and TRBJ2-1; 9 bases map to TRBD2. The CDR3 covers 16 residues. CDR1 is MGHRA and CDR2 is YSYEKL in the germline V gene. V shed 0 bases, J shed 8 bases, and the junction held 8 bases outside the gene matches. The CDR3: CASSQDRAGGSDEQFF. The CDR3, as DNA: TGCGCCAGCAGCCAAGATCGGGCGGGAGGGAGTGATGAGCAGTTCTTC.

This chain joins TRBV6-1 and TRBJ1-1; 7 bases agree with TRBD1. The V and J ends lost 7 bases and 5 bases, in that order; junction bases with no gene match: 10. The V gene's germline CDR1 is MNHNS and CDR2 SASEGT. CDR3 length: 14 amino acids. CDR3 in amino acids: CASIGETGWTEAFF. CDR3 DNA: TGTGCCAGCATCGGGGAGACAGGGTGGACTGAAGCTTTCTTT.

V usage is TRBV29-1 and J usage is TRBJ1-2, with D possibly TRBD1 on 5 matching bases. The CDR3 has 12 amino acids. Germline CDR1 and CDR2: SQVTM and ANQGSEA. Deletions cut 3 bases from V and 6 bases from J, with 11 bases between. CDR3 protein: CSVDRQGDGYTF. The CDR3 nucleotides are TGCAGCGTTGACAGGCAGGGCGATGGCTACACCTTC.

The chain is built from TRBV7-2 and TRBJ1-2, with D unresolved. From germline, CDR1 is SGHTA and CDR2 FQGNSA. The ends were cut back, 2 bases at V and 4 bases at J, with 11 bases in the middle. The length of the CDR3 is 14 residues. CDR3 amino acids: CASSLRWQTYGYTF. CDR3 in DNA: TGTGCCAGCAGCTTAAGGTGGCAGACCTATGGCTACACCTTC.

This chain connects TRBV4-1 to TRBJ1-4; D not certain. Per germline, CDR1 MGHRA and CDR2 YSYEKL. The CDR3 covers 18 residues. V was trimmed by 4 bases and J by 0 bases, leaving 18 bases between them. CDR3 residues: CASSLVSGRTSTNEKLFF. DNA for the CDR3: TGCGCCAGCAGCCTCGTGAGCGGACGGACTTCAACTAATGAAAAACTGTTTTTT.

The chain carries TRBV9 and TRBJ2-5; 9 bases are a match to TRBD2. Germline V CDR1 and CDR2: SGDLS, YYNGEE. The CDR3 is 17 residues long. V lost 3 bases to trimming and J lost 1 base; unmatched junction nucleotides: 10. In nucleotides, the CDR3 is TGTGCCAGCAGCGGAGGGCGGAGCGGGGGGACCCAAGAGACCCAGTACTTC. Protein product: CASSGGRSGGTQETQYF.

The chain has TRBV11-3 and TRBJ2-7; no reliable D call. Germline CDR1 reads SGHNT; CDR2 reads YENEEA. V was cut by 1 base and J by 0 bases, with 7 bases left in between. This CDR3 contains 14 residues. As DNA, the CDR3 is TGTGCCAGCAGCTTAGGTCACAGCTCCTACGAGCAGTACTTC. As protein: CASSLGHSSYEQYF.

The chain has TRBV30 and TRBJ2-2; D possibly corresponds to TRBD2 (6 bases). Trimming cost V 4 bases and J 4 bases, with 13 bases left between them. The length of the CDR3 is 14 residues. Germline assignment: CDR1 GTSNPN and CDR2 SVGIG (reference sequence). The CDR3 region has the DNA TGTGCCTGGAAAACGTCCGGGGGCACCGGGGAGCTGTTTTTT. This codes for CAWKTSGGTGELFF. Together with reference TRBV30 and TRBJ2-2, the CDR3 gives the full variable domain: SQTIHQWPATLVQPVGSPLSLECTVEGTSNPNLYWYRQAAGRGLQLLFYSVGIGQISSEVPQNLSASRPQDRQFILSSKKLLLSDSGFYLCAWKTSGGTGELFFGEGSRLTVL.

The V call is TRBV28, the J call TRBJ1-5; D gene ambiguous. Germline V gene lookup returns CDR1 MDHEN and CDR2 SYDVKM. Trimming took 10 bases from V and 3 from J, leaving 10 bases between them. The CDR3 length is 12 residues. The CDR3 nucleotides are TGTGCCATCACAGTGACCAATCAGCCCCAGCATTTT. It translates to CAITVTNQPQHF.

This chain connects TRBV12-5 to TRBJ2-7; TRBD1 matches at 8 bases. Germline CDR1 reads LGHNT; CDR2 reads FRNRAP. V dropped 3 bases and J dropped 4; count of bases not matched to a gene: 5. This CDR3 contains 14 residues. The CDR3 coding sequence is TGTGCTAGTGGTTTTGGACAGGGTCGGTACGAGCAGTACTTC. Encoded protein: CASGFGQGRYEQYF.

V and J are TRBV28 and TRBJ1-1; no definite D call. CDR3 size: 14 residues. V was clipped by 0 bases and J by 5 bases, with 10 bases between them. Germline V CDR1 and CDR2: MDHEN, SYDVKM. The CDR3 DNA reads TGTGCCAGCAGTTTATGGGGTCAGGAGACTGAAGCTTTCTTT. Translation gives CASSLWGQETEAFF. The complete variable domain, with remaining parts taken from reference TRBV28 and TRBJ1-1, reads DVKVTQSSRYLVKRTGEKVFLECVQDMDHENMFWYRQDPGLGLRLIYFSYDVKMKEKGDIPEGYSVSREKKERFSLILESASTNQTSMYLCASSLWGQETEAFFGQGTRLTVV.

CDR3 DNA: TGCGCCAGCAGCTTAGGACTAGCGGGAGAGCAGTTCTTC. It encodes CASSLGLAGEQFF. The J gene is TRBJ2-1, the V gene TRBV5-1; 12 bases match TRBD2. The CDR3 length is 13 residues. Germline assignment: CDR1 SGHRS and CDR2 YFSETQ. With V trimmed by 2 bases and J by 10 bases, 1 base remained unmatched.

The chain combines TRBV30 with TRBJ2-1, with D tentatively TRBD2 (6 bases). Germline CDR1 reads GTSNPN; CDR2 reads SVGIG (reference sequence). The CDR3 consists of 13 residues. The V gene lost 4 bases and the J gene lost 6 bases, with 13 bases spanning the gap. CDR3 DNA sequence: TGTGCCTGGAATCGGGACTTCTCCAATGAGCAGTTCTTC. It translates to CAWNRDFSNEQFF.

CDR3 sequence: CASSRGQLQETQYF. CDR3 DNA sequence: TGTGCCAGCAGCCGGGGACAGCTCCAAGAGACCCAGTACTTC. V is TRBV7-2 and J is TRBJ2-5; 7 nucleotides match TRBD1. In germline, CDR1 is SGHTA, CDR2 FQGNSA. The CDR3 covers 14 residues. The junction had 4 bases not matched to a gene; V was cut back by 5 bases and J by 1 base.

This clone appeared once. The V gene is TRBV5-1, the J gene TRBJ1-1; D gene ambiguous. The V end was cut by 5 bases, the J end by 5 bases, with 16 bases between. The V gene's germline CDR1 is SGHRS and CDR2 YFSETQ. The CDR3 consists of 14 residues. In DNA form, the CDR3 reads TGCGCCAGCAGTCTATCACAGTGGTCTACTGAAGCTTTCTTT. It is translated as CASSLSQWSTEAFF.

The chain carries TRBV5-1 and TRBJ2-2; 8 bases fit TRBD2. The ends lost 1 base at V and 1 base at J; junction bases unmatched: 0. The germline V gene has CDR1 SGHRS and CDR2 YFSETQ. The CDR3 runs to 15 residues. CDR3 in DNA: TGCGCCAGCAGCTTGACTAGCGGGAACACCGGGGAGCTGTTTTTT. It is translated as CASSLTSGNTGELFF.

The chain recombines TRBV29-1 with TRBJ2-3, with D hard to call. Per germline, CDR1 SQVTM and CDR2 ANQGSEA. Trimming removed 7 bases from V and 11 bases from J, with 22 bases in between. The CDR3 runs 13 residues. CDR3 sequence (DNA): TGCAGCGCCGGCGCTGGGGAACGTGGTTGGCAGTATTTT. It translates to CSAGAGERGWQYF.

The chain links TRBV5-1 to TRBJ2-3, with a tentative D call TRBD2 (6 bases). Trimming cost V 0 bases and J 3 bases, with 11 bases left between them. The CDR3 has 15 residues. The V gene's germline CDR1 is SGHRS and CDR2 YFSETQ. CDR3 sequence: CASSLAGAWTDTQYF. The CDR3 DNA reads as TGCGCCAGCAGCTTGGCGGGAGCATGGACAGATACGCAGTATTTT. The whole variable domain, remainder taken from reference TRBV5-1 and TRBJ2-3, is KAGVTQTPRYLIKTRGQQVTLSCSPISGHRSVSWYQQTPGQGLQFLFEYFSETQRNKGNFPGRFSGRQFSNSRSEMNVSTLELGDSALYLCASSLAGAWTDTQYFGPGTRLTVL.

The rearrangement uses TRBV5-1 and TRBJ1-1; D is uncertain. The CDR3 is 13 residues long. V was cut by 5 bases and J by 4 bases, with 12 bases left in between. Germline V lookup: CDR1 SGHRS, CDR2 YFSETQ. CDR3 sequence: CASRSDLLTEAFF. DNA for the CDR3: TGCGCCAGCAGATCGGATTTACTCACTGAAGCTTTCTTT.

This sequence joins TRBV7-9 and TRBJ2-7; 10 nucleotides line up with TRBD1. The CDR3 sequence is 15 residues long. Germline V gives CDR1 SEHNR, CDR2 FQNEAQ (reference sequence). Trimming took 5 bases from V and 0 from J; bases not matched to a gene: 4. The CDR3 nucleotides read TGTGCCAGCAGCACAGACAGGGGGCTCTCCTACGAGCAGTACTTC. Amino acid sequence: CASSTDRGLSYEQYF. Using reference TRBV7-9 and TRBJ2-7 for the parts outside the CDR3, the full variable domain is DTGVSQNPRHKITKRGQNVTFRCDPISEHNRLYWYRQTLGQGPEFLTYFQNEAQLEKSRLLSDRFSAERPKGSFSTLEIQRTEQGDSAMYLCASSTDRGLSYEQYFGPGTRLTVT.

This chain links TRBV7-9 with TRBJ2-3; 11 nucleotides line up with TRBD2. V shed 1 base, J shed 2 bases, and the junction held 8 bases outside the gene matches. The CDR3 is 18 amino acids. Germline CDR1 and CDR2: SEHNR and FQNEAQ (reference sequence). In DNA form, the CDR3 reads TGTGCCAGCAGCTTAGAAGGTAGCGGGAGGGCCTTCACAGATACGCAGTATTTT. Its protein product is CASSLEGSGRAFTDTQYF.

This clone was found a few times. The J gene is TRBJ2-7, the V gene TRBV15; D unclear. The germline V gene has CDR1 LNHNV and CDR2 YYDKDF (reference sequence). V gave up 0 bases and J gave up 1 base, with 4 bases separating them. The CDR3 extends over 13 amino acids. CDR3 residues: CATSRDFSYEQYF. The DNA for the CDR3 is TGTGCCACCAGCAGAGATTTTTCCTACGAGCAGTACTTC.

The chain combines TRBV10-3 with TRBJ1-2; the D gene is possibly TRBD1 (5 bases). The germline V and J ends were trimmed by 2 bases and 7 bases, with 17 bases remaining between them. The germline gives CDR1 ENHRY, CDR2 SYGVKD. The CDR3 covers 15 residues. The CDR3 region is CAISEPPGGGGGYTF. CDR3 bases: TGTGCCATCAGTGAGCCACCGGGGGGAGGTGGTGGCTACACCTTC.

The DNA for the CDR3 is TGTGCCAGCAGTCGACTAGCGGAGAGGTACAATGAGCAGTTCTTC. Protein product: CASSRLAERYNEQFF. The V call is TRBV9, the J call TRBJ2-1, with 9 bases lining up with TRBD2. The CDR3 is 15 residues long. Germline assignment: CDR1 SGDLS and CDR2 YYNGEE. V shed 5 bases, J shed 4 bases, and the junction held 7 bases outside the gene matches.

This clone was picked up a small number of times. This chain links TRBV2 with TRBJ1-2, with 9 nucleotides matching TRBD1. V was pared by 6 bases and J by 9 bases, with 5 bases of the junction left unmatched. From germline, CDR1 is SNHLY and CDR2 FYNNEI. CDR3 length equals 12 residues. The DNA for the CDR3 is TGTGCCAGCAGGGGGACAGGGTCTCGCTACACCTTC. As protein: CASRGTGSRYTF.

For this clone: The junction does not match germline at one end; this may be a read error. CDR3 region: CASREGDTQYF. In DNA, the CDR3 is TGTGCCAGCAGGGAAGGCGACACGCAGTATTTT. This chain links TRBV2 with TRBJ2-3; D is ambiguous. The CDR3 sequence is 11 residues long. The germline V gene has CDR1 SNHLY and CDR2 FYNNEI.

This clone has just a few counts. The chain is built from TRBV5-6 and TRBJ2-5; D may correspond to TRBD1 or TRBD2 (6 bases each). Germline values: CDR1 SGHDT, CDR2 YYEEEE. V gave up 3 bases and J gave up 5 bases, with 17 bases separating them. The CDR3 runs 15 residues. The CDR3 region is CASSSPGAIDETQYF. CDR3 DNA: TGTGCCAGCAGCTCGCCGGGGGCCATTGATGAGACCCAGTACTTC.

The V gene is TRBV29-1, the J gene TRBJ2-1; possibly TRBD2 for D (5 bases). The CDR3 extends over 11 amino acids. Germline CDR1 and CDR2: SQVTM and ANQGSEA. V lost 7 bases, J lost 10 bases, and 14 bases lay in between. The CDR3 DNA is TGCAGCGCTTCGGACCGCGGGGAGCAGTTCTTC. Encoded protein: CSASDRGEQFF.

This clone has just a few counts. This chain uses TRBV6-1 with TRBJ2-5; 8 bases are a match to TRBD1. V was clipped by 7 bases and J by 5 bases; unmatched bases: 9. The germline CDR1 and CDR2 sequences are MNHNS and SASEGT. This CDR3 is built from 14 residues. CDR3 coding DNA: TGTGCCAGCACCCGAGGACAGGGTAGGGAGACCCAGTACTTC. This translates into CASTRGQGRETQYF.

This clone has a handful of counts. This sequence joins TRBV7-2 and TRBJ2-3; 8 nucleotides agree with TRBD2. The germline CDR1 and CDR2 sequences are SGHTA and FQGNSA. Germline trimming cut 5 bases from V and 8 bases from J; bases unmatched to any gene: 6. The CDR3 has 13 amino acids. In nucleotides, the CDR3 is TGTGCCAGCAGCCCTGCGGCGGGAGGTACGCAGTATTTT. This gives the protein CASSPAAGGTQYF.